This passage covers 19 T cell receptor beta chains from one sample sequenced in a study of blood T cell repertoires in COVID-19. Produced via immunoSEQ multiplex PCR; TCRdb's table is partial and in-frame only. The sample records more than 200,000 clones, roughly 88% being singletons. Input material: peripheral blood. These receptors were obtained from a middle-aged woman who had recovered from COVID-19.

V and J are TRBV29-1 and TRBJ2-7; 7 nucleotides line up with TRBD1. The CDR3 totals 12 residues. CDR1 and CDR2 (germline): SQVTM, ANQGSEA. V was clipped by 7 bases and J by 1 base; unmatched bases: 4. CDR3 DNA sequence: TGCAGCGCTACACAGGGGTCCTACGAGCAGTACTTC. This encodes CSATQGSYEQYF.

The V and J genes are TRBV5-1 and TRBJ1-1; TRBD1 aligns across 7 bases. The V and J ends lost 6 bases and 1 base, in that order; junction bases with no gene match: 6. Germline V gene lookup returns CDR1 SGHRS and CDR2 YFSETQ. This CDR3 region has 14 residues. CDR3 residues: CASTVGTANTEAFF. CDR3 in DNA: TGCGCCAGCACAGTGGGGACAGCGAACACTGAAGCTTTCTTT.

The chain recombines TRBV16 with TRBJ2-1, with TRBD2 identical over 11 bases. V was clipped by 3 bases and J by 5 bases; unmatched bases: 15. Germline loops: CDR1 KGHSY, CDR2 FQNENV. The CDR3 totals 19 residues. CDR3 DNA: TGTGCCAGCAGCCAGGGGGGACTAGCGGCTCTCAGGCGAGACAATGAGCAGTTCTTC. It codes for CASSQGGLAALRRDNEQFF.

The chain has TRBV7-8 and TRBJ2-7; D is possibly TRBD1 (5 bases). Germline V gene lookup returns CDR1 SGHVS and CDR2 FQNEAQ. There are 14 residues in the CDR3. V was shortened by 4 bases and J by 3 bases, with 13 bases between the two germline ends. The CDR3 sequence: CASSYGDSFYEQYF. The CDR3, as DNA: TGTGCCAGCAGCTACGGCGACAGCTTCTACGAGCAGTACTTC.

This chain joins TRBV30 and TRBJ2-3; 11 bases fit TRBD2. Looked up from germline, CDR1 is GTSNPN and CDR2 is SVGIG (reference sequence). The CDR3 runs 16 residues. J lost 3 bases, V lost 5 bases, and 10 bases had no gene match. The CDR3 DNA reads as TGTGCCTGGGACCCCGGGACTAGCGGAAAAACAGATACGCAGTATTTT. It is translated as CAWDPGTSGKTDTQYF.

This chain's CDR3 is CASSQPGEGPGYGYTF. The CDR3 region has the DNA TGTGCCAGCAGCCAACCGGGGGAGGGACCGGGCTATGGCTACACCTTC. The chain links TRBV4-2 to TRBJ1-2, with D possibly matching TRBD1 (5 bases). Germline V gene sequence: CDR1 LGHNA, CDR2 YNFKEQ. V was clipped by 2 bases and J by 4 bases, with 17 bases between them. This CDR3 is built from 16 residues.

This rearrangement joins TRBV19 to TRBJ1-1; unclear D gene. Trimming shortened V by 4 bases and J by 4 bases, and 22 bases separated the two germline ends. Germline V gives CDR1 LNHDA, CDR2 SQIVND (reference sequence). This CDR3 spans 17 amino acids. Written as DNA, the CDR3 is TGTGCCAGTAGTAGGCGGCTTATGGAAGGCGGTCGCACTGAAGCTTTCTTT. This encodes CASSRRLMEGGRTEAFF. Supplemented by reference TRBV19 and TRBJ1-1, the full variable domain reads DGGITQSPKYLFRKEGQNVTLSCEQNLNHDAMYWYRQDPGQGLRLIYYSQIVNDFQKGDIAEGYSVSREKKESFPLTVTSAQKNPTAFYLCASSRRLMEGGRTEAFFGQGTRLTVV.

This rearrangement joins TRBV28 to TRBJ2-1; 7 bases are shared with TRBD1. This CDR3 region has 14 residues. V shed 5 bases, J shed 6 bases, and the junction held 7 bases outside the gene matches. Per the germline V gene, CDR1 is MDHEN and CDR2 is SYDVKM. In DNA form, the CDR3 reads TGTGCCAGCAGTGATACAGGGGTAAGCAATGAGCAGTTCTTC. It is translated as CASSDTGVSNEQFF.

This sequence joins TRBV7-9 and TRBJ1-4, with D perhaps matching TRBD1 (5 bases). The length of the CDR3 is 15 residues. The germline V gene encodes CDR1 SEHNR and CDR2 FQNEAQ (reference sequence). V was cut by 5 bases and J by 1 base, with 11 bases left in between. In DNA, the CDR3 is TGTGCCAGCAGCCCAGGGCAGGGAACTAATGAAAAACTGTTTTTT. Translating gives CASSPGQGTNEKLFF.

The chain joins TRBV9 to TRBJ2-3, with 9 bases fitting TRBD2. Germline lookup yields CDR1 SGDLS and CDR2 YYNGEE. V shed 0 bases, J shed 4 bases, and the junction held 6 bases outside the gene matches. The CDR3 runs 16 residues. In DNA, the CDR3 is TGTGCCAGCAGCGTAGATAGCGGGAGCCCCCCAGATACGCAGTATTTT. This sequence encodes CASSVDSGSPPDTQYF.

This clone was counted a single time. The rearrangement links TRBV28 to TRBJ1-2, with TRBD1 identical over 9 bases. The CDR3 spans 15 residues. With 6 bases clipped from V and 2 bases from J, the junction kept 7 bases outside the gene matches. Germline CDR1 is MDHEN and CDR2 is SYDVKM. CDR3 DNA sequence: TGTGCCAGCAGCGACGACAGGGGGGCGAACTATGGCTACACCTTC. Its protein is CASSDDRGANYGYTF.

CDR3 loop: CASSPFGGFPGSYGYTF. CDR3 DNA sequence: TGTGCCAGCAGCCCGTTCGGGGGGTTCCCGGGATCCTATGGCTACACCTTC. The chain recombines TRBV5-5 with TRBJ1-2, with D tentatively TRBD1 (5 bases). Germline loops: CDR1 SGHKS, CDR2 YYEKEE (reference sequence). With 4 bases removed from V and 4 bases from J, the gap between germline ends came to 23 bases. The CDR3 has 17 amino acids.

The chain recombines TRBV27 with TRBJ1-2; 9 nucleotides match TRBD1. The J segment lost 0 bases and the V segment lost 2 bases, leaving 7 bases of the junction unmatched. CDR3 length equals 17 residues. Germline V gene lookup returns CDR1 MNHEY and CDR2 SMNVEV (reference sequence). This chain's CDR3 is CASSLLPTGGANYGYTF. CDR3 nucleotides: TGTGCCAGCAGTTTACTCCCAACAGGGGGCGCTAACTATGGCTACACCTTC.

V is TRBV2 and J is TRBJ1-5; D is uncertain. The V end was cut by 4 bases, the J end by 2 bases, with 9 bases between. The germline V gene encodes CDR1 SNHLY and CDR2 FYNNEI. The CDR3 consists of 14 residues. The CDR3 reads CASSGAGGNQPQHF. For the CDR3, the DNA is TGTGCCAGCAGTGGGGCGGGCGGCAATCAGCCCCAGCATTTT.

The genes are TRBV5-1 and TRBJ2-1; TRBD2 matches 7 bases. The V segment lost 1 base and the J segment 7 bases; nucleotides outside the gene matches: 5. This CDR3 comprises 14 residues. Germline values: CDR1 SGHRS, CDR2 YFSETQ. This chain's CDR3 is CASSLLRGRNEQFF. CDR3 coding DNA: TGCGCCAGCAGCTTGTTGCGGGGGAGAAATGAGCAGTTCTTC.

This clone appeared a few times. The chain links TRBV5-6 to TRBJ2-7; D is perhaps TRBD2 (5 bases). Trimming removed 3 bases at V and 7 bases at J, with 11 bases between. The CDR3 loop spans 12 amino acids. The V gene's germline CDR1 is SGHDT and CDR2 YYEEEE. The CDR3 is CASSWEPGEQYF. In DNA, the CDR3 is TGTGCCAGCAGCTGGGAACCGGGGGAGCAGTACTTC.

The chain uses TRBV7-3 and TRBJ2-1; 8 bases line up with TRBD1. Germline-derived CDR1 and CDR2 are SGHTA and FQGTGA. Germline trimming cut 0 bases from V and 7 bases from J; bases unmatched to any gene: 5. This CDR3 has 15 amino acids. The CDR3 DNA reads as TGTGCCAGCAGCTTAACAAGGACAGGGCGTAATGAGCAGTTCTTC. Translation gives CASSLTRTGRNEQFF.

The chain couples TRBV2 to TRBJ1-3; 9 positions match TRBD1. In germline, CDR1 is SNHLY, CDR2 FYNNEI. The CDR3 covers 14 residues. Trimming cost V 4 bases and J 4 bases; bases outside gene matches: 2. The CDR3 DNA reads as TGTGCCAGCAGTGTCGGACAGGGGGGAAACACCATATATTTT. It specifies CASSVGQGGNTIYF.

CDR3 residues: CASSTRVSANTGELFF. The DNA of the CDR3 is TGTGCCAGCAGCACACGAGTTAGCGCGAACACCGGGGAGCTGTTTTTT. The chain couples TRBV9 to TRBJ2-2; D perhaps matches TRBD2 (5 bases). The CDR3 loop spans 16 amino acids. Germline values: CDR1 SGDLS, CDR2 YYNGEE. Trimming removed 4 bases at V and 0 bases at J, with 13 bases between.